The 27 T cell receptor beta chains listed next were all sequenced from one sample in a study of blood T cell repertoires in COVID-19. The assay was immunoSEQ multiplex PCR, and TCRdb's table has in-frame clones only and misses some. The sample lists around 260,000 clones, under 85% seen once, with around 1% in the top ten. Specimen: peripheral blood. These receptors were taken from a human donor with COVID-19, enrolled during active disease. The donor label of this sample is uncertain.

V gene TRBV28 combines with J gene TRBJ1-1, with 7 bases matching TRBD1. Germline loops: CDR1 MDHEN, CDR2 SYDVKM. CDR3 length: 15 amino acids. The V segment lost 5 bases and the J segment 8 bases; nucleotides outside the gene matches: 14. The CDR3 protein is CASSPSEVGGWEAFF. CDR3 sequence (DNA): TGTGCCAGCAGTCCGTCAGAAGTAGGGGGCTGGGAAGCTTTCTTT.

The rearrangement joins TRBV28 to TRBJ1-1; no definite D call. V lost 8 bases to trimming and J lost 3 bases, with 13 bases between them. Germline CDR1 is MDHEN and CDR2 is SYDVKM. The CDR3 is made up of 13 amino acids. The CDR3 nucleotides read TGTGCCAGCGGGCGACGCGCGCACACTGAAGCTTTCTTT. Translating gives CASGRRAHTEAFF. The full variable domain, completed using reference TRBV28 and TRBJ1-1, is DVKVTQSSRYLVKRTGEKVFLECVQDMDHENMFWYRQDPGLGLRLIYFSYDVKMKEKGDIPEGYSVSREKKERFSLILESASTNQTSMYLCASGRRAHTEAFFGQGTRLTVV.

The chain joins TRBV6-6 to TRBJ2-7; 7 bases map to TRBD2. Germline V gives CDR1 MNHNY, CDR2 SVGAGI (reference sequence). This CDR3 contains 14 residues. Germline trimming cut 2 bases from V and 5 bases from J; bases unmatched to any gene: 6. DNA for the CDR3: TGTGCCAGCAGTTACGGGCTAGCGGTAGACGAGCAGTACTTC. Translated, it gives CASSYGLAVDEQYF.

In regard to this clone: The junction and the germline gene differ at one end; a read error may be behind it. This rearrangement joins TRBV19 to TRBJ1-5, with D tentatively TRBD1 (5 bases). The germline V gene encodes CDR1 LNHDA and CDR2 SQIVND (reference sequence). The CDR3 extends over 12 amino acids. CDR3 protein: CSSGGVNQPQHF. CDR3 sequence (DNA): TGTTCCAGCGGGGGTGTCAATCAGCCCCAGCATTTT.

V and J are TRBV29-1 and TRBJ2-6; D might be TRBD1 (6 bases). V lost 6 bases and J 0 bases, leaving 9 bases between the germline ends. There are 14 residues in the CDR3. Germline V gene lookup returns CDR1 SQVTM and CDR2 ANQGSEA. The CDR3: CSVAGVSGANVLTF. The CDR3 nucleotides are TGCAGCGTGGCAGGGGTCTCTGGGGCCAACGTCCTGACTTTC.

The chain combines TRBV12-3 or TRBV12-4 with TRBJ2-7; 8 bases fit TRBD1. V trimming: 7 bases; J trimming: 4 bases; junction bases outside the gene matches: 3. CDR3 size: 12 residues. The DNA for the CDR3 is TGTGCCAGCACCCGGACAGGGTACGAGCAGTACTTC. Residues: CASTRTGYEQYF.

The chain recombines TRBV18 with TRBJ2-7, with TRBD2 matching over 13 bases. The length of the CDR3 is 16 residues. V dropped 4 bases and J dropped 6; count of bases not matched to a gene: 9. Germline CDR1 reads KGHSH; CDR2 reads LQKENI. The CDR3 loop is CASSLSSGTSGTEQYF. The CDR3 DNA reads as TGTGCCAGCTCACTTTCATCCGGGACTAGCGGGACCGAGCAGTACTTC.

V and J are TRBV25-1 and TRBJ1-2, with no clear D. This CDR3 has 13 residues. CDR1 and CDR2 from the germline V gene are MGHDK and SYGVNS. The V end lost 6 bases, the J end lost 4 bases, and 12 bases lay between the germline ends. The CDR3, as DNA: TGTGCCAGCAGGGGAGACACGCTCTATGGCTACACCTTC. Residues: CASRGDTLYGYTF.

This chain connects TRBV6-2 or TRBV6-3 to TRBJ2-2; possibly TRBD1 for D (7 bases). Germline V gene lookup returns CDR1 MNHEY and CDR2 SVGEGT. Trimming pared 2 bases from V and 6 bases from J, leaving 16 bases between. The CDR3 loop spans 16 amino acids. CDR3 residues: CASSYREAGGPGELFF. CDR3 sequence (DNA): TGTGCCAGCAGTTACAGGGAGGCAGGGGGGCCCGGGGAGCTGTTTTTT.

The chain links TRBV6-5 to TRBJ2-5; unclear D gene. Germline V gene lookup returns CDR1 MNHEY and CDR2 SVGAGI. The V end was cut by 4 bases, the J end by 5 bases, with 20 bases between. The CDR3 sequence is 16 residues long. In DNA form, the CDR3 reads TGTGCCAGCAGTTCCCCAGGCGTGATTCTTAGGGAGACCCAGTACTTC. This translates into CASSSPGVILRETQYF.

This clone has just a few counts. The V call is TRBV5-1, the J call TRBJ2-2, with D possibly being TRBD1 (5 bases). The CDR3 has 12 residues. The V end lost 2 bases, the J end lost 6 bases, and 5 bases lay between the germline ends. CDR1 SGHRS and CDR2 YFSETQ come from the germline V gene. For the CDR3, the DNA is TGCGCCAGCAGCTTAGGGGCCGGGGAGCTGTTTTTT. Protein sequence: CASSLGAGELFF.

This CDR3 is CASSLIRTGSMNTEAFF. Here the CDR3 DNA reads TGCGCCAGCAGCTTGATCAGGACAGGAAGCATGAACACTGAAGCTTTCTTT. The V call is TRBV5-1, the J call TRBJ1-1, with 7 bases matching TRBD1. Unmatched junction bases numbered 9, after V lost 1 base and J lost 0 bases. This CDR3 spans 17 amino acids. CDR1 SGHRS and CDR2 YFSETQ come from the germline V gene. Together with reference TRBV5-1 and TRBJ1-1, the CDR3 gives the full variable domain: KAGVTQTPRYLIKTRGQQVTLSCSPISGHRSVSWYQQTPGQGLQFLFEYFSETQRNKGNFPGRFSGRQFSNSRSEMNVSTLELGDSALYLCASSLIRTGSMNTEAFFGQGTRLTVV.

This clone has just a few counts. This chain connects TRBV11-2 to TRBJ2-3; 8 nucleotides agree with TRBD2. The CDR3 runs to 18 residues. The germline gives CDR1 SGHAT, CDR2 FQNNGV. V lost 2 bases to trimming and J lost 0 bases; unmatched junction nucleotides: 10. The CDR3 here is CASSLQVGLVSSTDTQYF. In DNA, the CDR3 is TGTGCCAGCAGCTTACAAGTGGGACTAGTATCTAGCACAGATACGCAGTATTTT.

The rearrangement uses TRBV19 and TRBJ1-6, with D possibly being TRBD1 (6 bases). Trimming removed 3 bases at V and 5 bases at J, with 11 bases between. The CDR3 has 15 amino acids. CDR1 is LNHDA, CDR2 SQIVND, per germline (reference sequence). The CDR3: CASSIGQLNNSPLHF. The CDR3 DNA sequence: TGTGCCAGTAGTATTGGACAGCTTAATAATTCACCCCTCCACTTT.

The chain is built from TRBV20-1 and TRBJ1-5, with 7 bases identical to TRBD1. CDR3 size: 17 residues. The germline V gene encodes CDR1 DFQATT and CDR2 SNEGSKA (reference sequence). V shed 3 bases, J shed 7 bases, and the junction held 18 bases outside the gene matches. The CDR3 DNA sequence: TGCAGTGCTAGTGTGGTCGGGGACAGTGGTGTGGGGCAGCCCCAGCATTTT. Translating it yields CSASVVGDSGVGQPQHF.

J is TRBJ1-3 and V is TRBV30; no firm D call. Germline CDR1 reads GTSNPN; CDR2 reads SVGIG (reference sequence). There are 15 residues in the CDR3. V shed 0 bases and J shed 0 bases, with 9 bases lying between them. CDR3 nucleotides: TGTGCCTGGAGTGTACTGGGCTTCTCTGGAAACACCATATATTTT. It yields the protein CAWSVLGFSGNTIYF.

The chain is built from TRBV19 and TRBJ2-1; TRBD2 matches at 14 bases. Germline trimming cut 6 bases from V and 4 bases from J; bases unmatched to any gene: 5. CDR3 length: 16 amino acids. Germline CDR1 is LNHDA and CDR2 is SQIVND (reference sequence). CDR3 sequence reads: CASRGLAGVRYNEQFF. In DNA form, the CDR3 reads TGTGCCAGTAGGGGACTAGCGGGAGTGAGGTACAATGAGCAGTTCTTC.

The rearrangement links TRBV5-1 to TRBJ1-6; maybe TRBD1 (5 bases). There are 14 residues in the CDR3. Germline-derived CDR1 and CDR2 are SGHRS and YFSETQ. V lost 3 bases and J 10 bases, leaving 14 bases between the germline ends. CDR3 in amino acids: CASSSSQGGSPLHF. CDR3 bases: TGCGCCAGCAGCTCCTCGCAGGGCGGATCACCCCTCCACTTT.

V usage is TRBV7-2 and J usage is TRBJ1-2, with 7 bases lining up with TRBD1. Trimming took 5 bases from V and 0 from J; bases not matched to a gene: 9. The CDR3 spans 16 residues. From germline, CDR1 is SGHTA and CDR2 FQGNSA. CDR3 coding DNA: TGTGCCAGCAGCCTCTATGGACAGGAAGCTAACTATGGCTACACCTTC. It is translated as CASSLYGQEANYGYTF.

The chain links TRBV30 to TRBJ2-1; perhaps TRBD2 as D (6 bases). Trimming left V 3 bases short and J 7 bases short, with 16 bases between. CDR3 length: 14 residues. The germline V gene encodes CDR1 GTSNPN and CDR2 SVGIG (reference sequence). The CDR3 nucleotides are TGTGCCTGGAGGGGTCGGGAGACTTTAAATGAGCAGTTCTTC. It yields the protein CAWRGRETLNEQFF.

The chain recombines TRBV12-3 or TRBV12-4 with TRBJ1-6; D gene unclear. V lost 6 bases and J lost 5, with 5 bases in between. The CDR3 length is 12 residues. The CDR3 sequence is CASRQDNSPLHF. The CDR3 DNA reads TGTGCCAGCAGGCAGGATAATTCACCCCTCCACTTT.

The chain uses TRBV28 and TRBJ2-3, with no clear D. Germline V gene data show CDR1 as MDHEN and CDR2 as SYDVKM. The CDR3 consists of 12 residues. Trimming left V 6 bases short and J 2 bases short, with 6 bases between. The CDR3 protein is CASRGDTDTQYF. DNA for the CDR3: TGTGCCAGCAGGGGCGACACAGATACGCAGTATTTT.

The rearrangement links TRBV7-2 to TRBJ1-4, with D perhaps TRBD1 (5 bases). The CDR3 consists of 15 residues. Trimming shortened V by 5 bases and J by 3 bases, and 13 bases separated the two germline ends. From germline, CDR1 is SGHTA and CDR2 FQGNSA. The CDR3 loop reads CASSIVQAANEKLFF. CDR3 DNA: TGTGCCAGCAGCATCGTACAGGCAGCTAATGAAAAACTGTTTTTT.

Comment on this clone: Other DNA sequences within the sample encode an identical CDR3. J is TRBJ2-7 and V is TRBV11-2; D is perhaps TRBD2 (6 bases). This CDR3 spans 14 amino acids. CDR1 is SGHAT and CDR2 is FQNNGV in the germline V gene. Between the trimmed V and J ends, which lost 5 bases and 0 bases, there was a span of 11 bases. CDR3 in DNA: TGTGCCAGCAGCCTTAGCGGAGGCTCCTACGAGCAGTACTTC. Protein product: CASSLSGGSYEQYF.

The chain links TRBV9 to TRBJ1-1, with TRBD1 matching over 9 bases. The CDR3 covers 13 residues. Germline V gives CDR1 SGDLS, CDR2 YYNGEE. The trim removed 2 bases at V and 7 bases at J, leaving 3 bases unmatched. CDR3 sequence (DNA): TGTGCCAGCAGCGTTGGGGACAGGGATGAAGCTTTCTTT. This encodes CASSVGDRDEAFF.

V is TRBV9 and J is TRBJ1-3; D call uncertain. V was clipped by 3 bases and J by 4 bases, with 5 bases between them. Germline V lookup: CDR1 SGDLS, CDR2 YYNGEE. This CDR3 region has 12 residues. The CDR3 protein is CASSATGNTIYF. CDR3 DNA sequence: TGTGCCAGCAGCGCAACAGGAAACACCATATATTTT.

This clone turned up a few times. The same CDR3 arises from other DNA sequences in this sample as well. The rearrangement links TRBV6-5 to TRBJ1-1, with D unresolved. The CDR3 extends over 14 amino acids. V gave up 4 bases and J gave up 1 base, with 10 bases separating them. In germline, CDR1 is MNHEY, CDR2 SVGAGI. CDR3 protein: CASSLAGPNTEAFF. Here the CDR3 DNA reads TGTGCCAGCAGTTTGGCGGGCCCGAACACTGAAGCTTTCTTT.